The entry below describes one T cell receptor beta chain. Its specificity is unknown. Terminally differentiated effector memory CD45RA+ cells were excluded by CCR7 positive selection of CD45RO-negative cells. The data were obtained in a study of shared clonotypes between healthy human individuals. Study-wide findings and caveats: The study found about 5% of naive CD4 clonotypes shared across several donors.

V dropped 2 bases and J dropped 6; count of bases not matched to a gene: 1. Germline CDR1 MDHEN, CDR2 SYDVKM. CDR3 length: 13 residues. TCRdb's table, derived via immunoSEQ multiplex PCR, lists solely in-frame clones and lacks some. The sample holds over 800,000 clones; about 91% are singletons and the top ten take less than 25%. This sequence originates from a man younger than 40 in good health. The sample comprised naive CD8+ T cells sorted from blood. The chain combines TRBV28 with TRBJ1-5; TRBD1 agrees at 7 bases. This chain's CDR3 is CASSLQGGQPQHF. The CDR3 nucleotides read TGTGCCAGCAGTTTACAGGGGGGTCAGCCCCAGCATTTT. The whole variable domain, filled in from reference TRBV28 and TRBJ1-5, reads DVKVTQSSRYLVKRTGEKVFLECVQDMDHENMFWYRQDPGLGLRLIYFSYDVKMKEKGDIPEGYSVSREKKERFSLILESASTNQTSMYLCASSLQGGQPQHFGDGTRLSIL.